The 8 T cell receptor beta chains listed next were all sequenced from one sample in a study of T cells in Graves' hyperthyroidism and ophthalmopathy. Regions amplified from RNA transcripts were the TCR beta CDR3 regions. HTBI primers were the set used in a first-round RT-PCR of the TCR CDR3. In TCRdb, the multiplex PCR reads were re-called with MiXCR into one record per CDR3 protein. Here the sample spans a few hundred thousand distinct CDR3 sequences, approximately 15% being singletons. Sequencing input: blood. These receptors all come from a woman aged 18-29 years with Graves' hyperthyroidism.

V and J are TRBV7-3 and TRBJ2-1; 12 bases align to TRBD2. The CDR3 has 15 amino acids. Losses at the gene ends were 6 bases for V and 8 bases for J; bases not matched to a gene: 8. CDR1 and CDR2 (germline): SGHTA, FQGTGA. The CDR3 loop is CASSRTSGGRDEQFF. The CDR3 DNA follows: TGTGCCAGCAGTCGTACTAGCGGGGGGAGGGATGAGCAGTTCTTC.

In this sample, this clonotype turned up many times. V is TRBV7-2 and J is TRBJ1-5; D is possibly TRBD1 (5 bases). The germline V gene has CDR1 SGHTA and CDR2 FQGNSA. V lost 7 bases to trimming and J lost 4 bases, with 11 bases between them. This CDR3 contains 13 residues. The CDR3 DNA reads as TGTGCCAGCACCTTTCAGGGAAATCAGCCCCAGCATTTT. Translating gives CASTFQGNQPQHF.

This clonotype was detected only a few times. The J gene is TRBJ2-5, the V gene TRBV28; TRBD1 matches 8 bases. CDR1 is MDHEN and CDR2 is SYDVKM in the germline V gene. V lost 6 bases to trimming and J lost 12 bases; unmatched junction nucleotides: 3. The CDR3 is made up of 10 amino acids. The CDR3 coding sequence is TGTGCCAGCAGATCACAGGGGGAGTACTTC. Its translation: CASRSQGEYF.

The rearrangement links TRBV29-1 to TRBJ1-1; 8 positions match TRBD1. The CDR3 sequence is 13 residues long. V lost 6 bases, J lost 5 bases, and 8 bases stayed unmatched. Per germline, CDR1 SQVTM and CDR2 ANQGSEA. CDR3 DNA sequence: TGCAGCGTCGGCCCCGACAGGGGTACTGAAGCTTTCTTT. Protein sequence: CSVGPDRGTEAFF.

The chain carries TRBV19 and TRBJ1-1, with a weak D call TRBD1 (6 bases). From germline, CDR1 is LNHDA and CDR2 SQIVND (reference sequence). This CDR3 is built from 15 residues. Trimming removed 5 bases at V and 0 bases at J, with 13 bases between. CDR3 sequence: CASSLPNRVNTEAFF. The CDR3 DNA follows: TGTGCCAGTAGTCTCCCAAACAGGGTGAACACTGAAGCTTTCTTT.

This clonotype appeared a few times. The genes are TRBV6-1 and TRBJ1-1; D gene uncertain. There are 14 residues in the CDR3. Germline V CDR1 and CDR2: MNHNS, SASEGT. V lost 7 bases, J lost 1 base, and 13 bases lay in between. This CDR3 reads CASKVETTNTEAFF. In nucleotides, the CDR3 is TGTGCCAGCAAAGTTGAGACAACGAACACTGAAGCTTTCTTT.

This clonotype was observed at least ten times. The CDR3 region has the DNA TGTGCCAGCAGCTTAGAAGTAGGCGGGAGCAATGAGCAGTTCTTC. Residues: CASSLEVGGSNEQFF. J is TRBJ2-1 and V is TRBV11-3, with 7 bases that match TRBD2. This CDR3 contains 15 residues. Looked up from germline, CDR1 is SGHNT and CDR2 is YENEEA. Trimming took 0 bases from V and 6 from J; bases not matched to a gene: 5.

For this clonotype: This may come from a read error, since a much larger clone is one base off. The CDR3 nucleotides are TGCGCCAGCAGCCCCCCCCGGGACACCCCTTACAATGAGCAGTACTTC. Protein product: CASSPPRDTPYNEQYF. V is TRBV5-1 and J is TRBJ2-7, with TRBD1 as a possible D gene (6 bases). CDR1 is SGHRS and CDR2 is YFSETQ in the germline V gene. The CDR3 length is 16 residues. Trimming stripped 4 bases from V and 7 bases from J, with 24 bases between.